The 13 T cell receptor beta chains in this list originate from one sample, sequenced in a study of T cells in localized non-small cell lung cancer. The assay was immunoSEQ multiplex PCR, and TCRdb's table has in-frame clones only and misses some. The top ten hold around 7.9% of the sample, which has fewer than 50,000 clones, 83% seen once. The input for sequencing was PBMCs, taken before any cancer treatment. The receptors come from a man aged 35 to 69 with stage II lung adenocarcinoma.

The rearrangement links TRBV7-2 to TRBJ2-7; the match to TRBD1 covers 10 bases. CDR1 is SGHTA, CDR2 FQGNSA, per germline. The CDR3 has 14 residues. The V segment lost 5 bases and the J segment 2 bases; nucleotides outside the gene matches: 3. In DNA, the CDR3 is TGTGCCAGCAGCCCGGACAGGGGGACCTACGAGCAGTACTTC. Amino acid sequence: CASSPDRGTYEQYF.

CDR3 DNA sequence: TGTGCCAGCAGAGGGACAAGACCGATTCAGCCCCAGCATTTT. It codes for CASRGTRPIQPQHF. The chain has TRBV2 and TRBJ1-5; D might be TRBD1 (6 bases). V was clipped by 6 bases and J by 6 bases, with 15 bases between them. This CDR3 is built from 14 residues. Germline V gene data show CDR1 as SNHLY and CDR2 as FYNNEI.

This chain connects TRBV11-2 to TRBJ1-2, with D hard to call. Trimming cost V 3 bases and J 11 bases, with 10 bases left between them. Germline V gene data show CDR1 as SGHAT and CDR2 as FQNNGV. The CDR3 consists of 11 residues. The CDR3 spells CASSLVGCYTF. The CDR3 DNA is TGTGCCAGCAGCTTGGTTGGGTGTTACACCTTC.

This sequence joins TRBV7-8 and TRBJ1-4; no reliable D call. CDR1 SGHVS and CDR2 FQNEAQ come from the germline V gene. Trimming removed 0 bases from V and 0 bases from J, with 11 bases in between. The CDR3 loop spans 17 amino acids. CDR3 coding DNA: TGTGCCAGCAGCTTAGCGCTGGGAGGGCCAACTAATGAAAAACTGTTTTTT. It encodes CASSLALGGPTNEKLFF.

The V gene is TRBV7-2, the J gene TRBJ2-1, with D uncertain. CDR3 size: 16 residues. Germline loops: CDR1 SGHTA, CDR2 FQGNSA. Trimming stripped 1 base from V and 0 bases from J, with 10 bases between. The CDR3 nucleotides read TGTGCCAGCAGCTTAGTTTCGACCAACTCCTACAATGAGCAGTTCTTC. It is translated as CASSLVSTNSYNEQFF.

CDR3 region: CASSNPTGLGGYTF. For the CDR3, the DNA is TGTGCCAGCAGTAACCCGACAGGGTTGGGTGGCTACACCTTC. The rearrangement uses TRBV6-5 and TRBJ1-2, with 7 bases aligning to TRBD1. The CDR3 contains 14 residues. V shed 5 bases and J 7 bases; nucleotides not matched to a gene: 10. Germline CDR1 and CDR2: MNHEY and SVGAGI.

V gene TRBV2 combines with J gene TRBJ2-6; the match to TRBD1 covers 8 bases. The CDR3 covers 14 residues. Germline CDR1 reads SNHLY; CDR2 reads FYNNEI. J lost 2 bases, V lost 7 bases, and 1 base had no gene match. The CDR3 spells CASKDRAGANVLTF. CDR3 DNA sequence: TGTGCCAGCAAGGACAGGGCTGGGGCCAACGTCCTGACTTTC.

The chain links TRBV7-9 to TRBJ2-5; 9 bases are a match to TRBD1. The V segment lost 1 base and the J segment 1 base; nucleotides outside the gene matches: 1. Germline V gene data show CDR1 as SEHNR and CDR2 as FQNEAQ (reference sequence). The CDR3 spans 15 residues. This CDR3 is CASSLGDRAQETQYF. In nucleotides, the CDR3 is TGTGCCAGCAGCTTAGGGGACAGGGCCCAAGAGACCCAGTACTTC.

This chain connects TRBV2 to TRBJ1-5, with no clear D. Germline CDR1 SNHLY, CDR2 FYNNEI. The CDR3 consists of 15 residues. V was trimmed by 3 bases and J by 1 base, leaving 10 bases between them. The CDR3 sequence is CASSDGRASNQPQHF. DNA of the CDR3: TGTGCCAGCAGTGACGGCCGAGCCAGCAATCAGCCCCAGCATTTT.

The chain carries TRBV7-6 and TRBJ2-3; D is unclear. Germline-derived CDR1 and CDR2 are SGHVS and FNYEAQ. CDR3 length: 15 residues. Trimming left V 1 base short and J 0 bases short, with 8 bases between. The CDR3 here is CASSLDVGSTDTQYF. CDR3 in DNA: TGTGCCAGCAGCTTAGATGTGGGTAGCACAGATACGCAGTATTTT.

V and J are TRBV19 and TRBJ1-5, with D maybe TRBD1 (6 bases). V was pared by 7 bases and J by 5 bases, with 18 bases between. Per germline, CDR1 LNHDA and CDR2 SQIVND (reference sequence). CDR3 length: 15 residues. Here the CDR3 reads CASNWGQQSYQPQHF. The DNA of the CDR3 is TGTGCCAGTAACTGGGGACAACAGTCTTATCAGCCCCAGCATTTT.

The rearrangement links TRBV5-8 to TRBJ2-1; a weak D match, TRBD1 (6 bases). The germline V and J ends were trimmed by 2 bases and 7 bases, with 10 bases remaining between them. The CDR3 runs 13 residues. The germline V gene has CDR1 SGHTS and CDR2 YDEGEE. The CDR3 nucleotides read TGTGCCAGCAGCTTAGGACAGATGAATGAGCAGTTCTTC. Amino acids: CASSLGQMNEQFF. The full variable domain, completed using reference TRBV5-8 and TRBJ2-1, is EAGVTQSPTHLIKTRGQQATLRCSPISGHTSVYWYQQALGLGLQFLLWYDEGEERNRGNFPPRFSGRQFPNYSSELNVNALELEDSALYLCASSLGQMNEQFFGPGTRLTVL.

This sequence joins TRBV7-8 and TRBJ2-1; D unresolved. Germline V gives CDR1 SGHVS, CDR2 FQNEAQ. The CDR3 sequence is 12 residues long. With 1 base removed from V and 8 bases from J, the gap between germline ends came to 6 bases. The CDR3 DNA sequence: TGTGCCAGCAGCTTAGTATTAGATGAGCAGTTCTTC. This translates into CASSLVLDEQFF.